These 5 T cell receptor beta chains were all obtained from the same sample, sequenced in a study of blood T cell repertoires in COVID-19 (dated by TCRdb to about 2020). The library was obtained by the immunoSEQ multiplex PCR assay. The table was pulled from immuneACCESS by TCRdb, which kept in-frame rearrangements only. Such tables lose some clones; where checked, under half of the loss comes from unresolved V genes, and the rest has no known cause. This sample has 240,000 or so clones in its table, and around 86% of those were observed once. The ten largest account for 2% to 2.5% of the sample. Sequenced: PBMCs or T cells enriched from blood (not recorded which). These receptors all stem from a woman in her 50s who had recovered from COVID-19.

V gene TRBV3-1 (or the pseudogene TRBV3-2) combines with J gene TRBJ2-1; 10 bases are a match to TRBD1. Germline lookup yields CDR1 LGHDT and CDR2 YNNKEL (reference sequence). The CDR3 is 16 residues long. J was trimmed by 8 bases and V by 9 bases; bases with no gene match: 16. The CDR3 loop reads CASRVYRDRGSDEQFF. CDR3 DNA sequence: TGTGCCAGTAGAGTCTATAGGGACAGGGGAAGTGATGAGCAGTTCTTC.

The chain employs TRBV6-5 and TRBJ2-3; tentatively, D is TRBD1 (6 bases). The germline V gene encodes CDR1 MNHEY and CDR2 SVGAGI. The CDR3 has 14 residues. Between the trimmed V and J ends, which lost 2 bases and 9 bases, there was a span of 15 bases. The CDR3 here is CASSYINRVETQYF. CDR3 in DNA: TGTGCCAGCAGTTACATTAACAGGGTGGAGACGCAGTATTTT.

V usage is TRBV5-6 and J usage is TRBJ2-5; perhaps TRBD1 as D (7 bases). Trimming removed 6 bases at V and 4 bases at J, with 16 bases between. Per germline, CDR1 SGHDT and CDR2 YYEEEE. CDR3 length equals 14 residues. The CDR3 loop reads CASNPQGGGETQYF. The CDR3, as DNA: TGTGCCAGCAACCCCCAGGGGGGCGGAGAGACCCAGTACTTC.

This chain connects TRBV7-9 to TRBJ1-3; D is undetermined. Trimming stripped 5 bases from V and 1 base from J, with 15 bases between. The CDR3 has 16 residues. Per germline, CDR1 SEHNR and CDR2 FQNEAQ (reference sequence). CDR3 sequence (DNA): TGTGCCAGCAGCCCTGCCTTTTTTGAGTCTGGAAACACCATATATTTT. Translating gives CASSPAFFESGNTIYF.

This rearrangement joins TRBV2 to TRBJ2-3, with unresolved D. From germline, CDR1 is SNHLY and CDR2 FYNNEI. Trimming removed 6 bases at V and 3 bases at J, with 10 bases between. CDR3 length equals 13 residues. The CDR3 DNA follows: TGTGCCAGCAGACTGGAGCTGACAGATACGCAGTATTTT. Amino acids: CASRLELTDTQYF.